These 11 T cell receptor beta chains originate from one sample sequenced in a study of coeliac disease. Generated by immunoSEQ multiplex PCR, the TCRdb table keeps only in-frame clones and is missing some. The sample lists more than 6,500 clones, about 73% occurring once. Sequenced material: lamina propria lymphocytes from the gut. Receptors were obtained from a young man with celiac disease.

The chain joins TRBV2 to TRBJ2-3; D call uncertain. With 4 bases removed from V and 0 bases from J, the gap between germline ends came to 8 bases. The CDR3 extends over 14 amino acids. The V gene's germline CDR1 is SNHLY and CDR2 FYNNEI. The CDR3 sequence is CASSVEPSTDTQYF. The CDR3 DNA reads TGTGCCAGCAGTGTAGAACCTAGCACAGATACGCAGTATTTT.

Here the CDR3 DNA reads TGTGCCAGCAGTCCCCAAGGGGGCGCCGGGGAGCTGTTTTTT. The encoded protein is CASSPQGGAGELFF. The chain combines TRBV6-1 with TRBJ2-2, with 7 bases that match TRBD1. The CDR3 runs 14 residues. V shed 5 bases and J 6 bases; nucleotides not matched to a gene: 6. The germline V gene encodes CDR1 MNHNS and CDR2 SASEGT.

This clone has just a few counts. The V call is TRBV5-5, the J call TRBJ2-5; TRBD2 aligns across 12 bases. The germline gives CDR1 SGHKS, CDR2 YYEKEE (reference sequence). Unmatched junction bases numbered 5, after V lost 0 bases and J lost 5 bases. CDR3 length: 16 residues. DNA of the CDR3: TGTGCCAGCAGCTTGGGGACTAGCGGGGCTCTGGAGACCCAGTACTTC. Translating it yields CASSLGTSGALETQYF.

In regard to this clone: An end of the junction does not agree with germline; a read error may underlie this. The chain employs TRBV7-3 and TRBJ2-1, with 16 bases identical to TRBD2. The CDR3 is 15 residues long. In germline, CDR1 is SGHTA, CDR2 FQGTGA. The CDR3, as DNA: TGTGCCAGCAGCTCGAATCCGGGACTAGCGGGGGGGCTGATCTTC. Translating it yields CASSSNPGLAGGLIF.

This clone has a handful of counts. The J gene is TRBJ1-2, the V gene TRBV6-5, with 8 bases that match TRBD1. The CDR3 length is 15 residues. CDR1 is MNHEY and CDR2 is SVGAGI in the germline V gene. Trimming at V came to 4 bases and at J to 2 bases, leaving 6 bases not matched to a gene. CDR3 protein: CASSSPGQGNYGYTF. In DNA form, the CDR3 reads TGTGCCAGCAGTTCCCCTGGACAGGGAAACTATGGCTACACCTTC.

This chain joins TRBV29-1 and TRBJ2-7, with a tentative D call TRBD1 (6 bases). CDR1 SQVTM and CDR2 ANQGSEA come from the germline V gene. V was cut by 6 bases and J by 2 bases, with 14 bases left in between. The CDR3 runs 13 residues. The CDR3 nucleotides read TGCAGCGTAGTGTGGGGACAAGCCTACGAGCAGTACTTC. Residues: CSVVWGQAYEQYF.

The CDR3 nucleotides read TGTGCCAGCAGCTTACCCCTACGACGGGATGAGCAGTTCTTC. Translating gives CASSLPLRRDEQFF. This chain joins TRBV11-2 and TRBJ2-1, with D hard to call. Germline CDR1 is SGHAT and CDR2 is FQNNGV. Trimming stripped 2 bases from V and 8 bases from J, with 13 bases between. CDR3 length: 14 residues.

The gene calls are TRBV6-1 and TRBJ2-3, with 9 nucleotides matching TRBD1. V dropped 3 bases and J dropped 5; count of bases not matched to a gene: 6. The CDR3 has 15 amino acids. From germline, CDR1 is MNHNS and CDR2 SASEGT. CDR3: CASSEQQGAGDTQYF. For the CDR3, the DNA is TGTGCCAGCAGTGAGCAACAGGGGGCAGGAGATACGCAGTATTTT.

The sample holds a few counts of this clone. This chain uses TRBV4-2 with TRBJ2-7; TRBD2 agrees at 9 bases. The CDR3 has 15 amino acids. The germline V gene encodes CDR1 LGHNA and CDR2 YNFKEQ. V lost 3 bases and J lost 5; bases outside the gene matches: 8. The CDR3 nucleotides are TGTGCCAGCAGCCAGTTAGCGGGAGCGGCAAACGAGCAGTACTTC. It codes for CASSQLAGAANEQYF.

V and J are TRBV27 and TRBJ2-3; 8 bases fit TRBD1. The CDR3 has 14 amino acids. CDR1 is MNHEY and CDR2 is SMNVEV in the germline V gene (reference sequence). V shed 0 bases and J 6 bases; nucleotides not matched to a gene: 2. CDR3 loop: CASSLSRQGDTQYF. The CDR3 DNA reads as TGTGCCAGCAGTTTATCGAGACAGGGGGATACGCAGTATTTT.

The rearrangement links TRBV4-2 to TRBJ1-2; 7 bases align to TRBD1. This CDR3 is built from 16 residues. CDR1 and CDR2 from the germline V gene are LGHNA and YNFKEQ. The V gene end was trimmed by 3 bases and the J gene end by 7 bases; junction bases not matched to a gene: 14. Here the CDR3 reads CASSHAGQLSYPGYTF. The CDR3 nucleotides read TGTGCCAGCAGCCATGCGGGACAGCTATCTTACCCTGGCTACACCTTC.